The rows below give T cell receptor beta chains drawn from one sample of a study of blood T cell repertoires in COVID-19. The assay was immunoSEQ multiplex PCR, and TCRdb's table has in-frame clones only and misses some. The sample carries approximately 200,000 clones, approximately 81% recorded once. The sample consisted of peripheral blood. The origin of the receptors is a man between 35 and 55 years old with acute or convalescent COVID-19. Both conserved end residues are part of each CDR3. Fields, in order: D gene, V gene, clone size, J gene, CDR3 protein, CDR3 DNA. The D gene is left open where the match is weak. A clone size is listed for some rows: how often the clone was seen (once, few, many), or a class if it is expanded.

NA,TRBV7-2,NA,TRBJ1-5,CASSLESYNQPQHF,TGTGCCAGCAGCTTGGAGAGCTACAATCAGCCCCAGCATTTT
NA,TRBV5-6,NA,TRBJ2-7,CASSLFQISHEQYF,TGTGCCAGCAGCTTGTTTCAGATCTCCCACGAGCAGTACTTC
TRBD1,TRBV27,NA,TRBJ1-2,CASSLLLQGTNYGYTF,TGTGCCAGCAGTTTATTATTACAGGGGACTAACTATGGCTACACCTTC
TRBD2,TRBV6-1,NA,TRBJ2-7,CASSDPGTKNEQYF,TGTGCCAGCAGTGACCCAGGGACTAAAAACGAGCAGTACTTC
TRBD1,TRBV5-6,NA,TRBJ1-4,CASSLGQGQRVLFF,TGTGCCAGCAGCTTAGGACAGGGGCAAAGGGTGCTGTTTTTT
NA,TRBV6-5,once,TRBJ1-1,CASSRTNRGNTEAFF,TGTGCCAGCAGTCGGACTAACCGCGGGAACACTGAAGCTTTCTTT
TRBD2,TRBV7-3,NA,TRBJ2-1,CASSPPQAGGQNEQFF,TGTGCCAGCAGCCCCCCTCAAGCGGGGGGCCAGAATGAGCAGTTCTTC
TRBD1,TRBV5-6,NA,TRBJ1-5,CASSNDRGQHQPQHF,TGTGCCAGCAGCAACGACAGGGGGCAGCATCAGCCCCAGCATTTT
NA,TRBV4-1,NA,TRBJ1-2,CASSQRGGYGYTF,TGCGCCAGCAGCCAAAGGGGGGGCTATGGCTACACCTTC
NA,TRBV29-1,NA,TRBJ1-1,CSVKGHIEAFF,TGCAGCGTTAAGGGGCACATTGAAGCTTTCTTT
NA,TRBV7-2,NA,TRBJ2-2,CASSLTQRNTGELFF,TGTGCCAGCAGCTTAACACAGAGGAACACCGGGGAGCTGTTTTTT
TRBD1,TRBV3-1/TRBV3-2,NA,TRBJ2-1,CASSQVGQGYNEQFF,TGTGCCAGCAGCCAAGTGGGACAGGGGTACAATGAGCAGTTCTTC
TRBD2,TRBV7-2,few,TRBJ2-1,CASSQGTSQNNEQFF,TGTGCCAGCAGCCAAGGGACTAGCCAAAACAATGAGCAGTTCTTC
TRBD1,TRBV7-9,NA,TRBJ2-7,CASLGQGYEQYF,TGTGCCAGTCTAGGACAGGGCTACGAGCAGTATTTC